One sample yielded the 28 T cell receptor beta chains listed below, sequenced in a study of patients and donors after allogeneic stem cell transplantation. TCRdb called the RT-PCR reads again in MiXCR, with one record for every CDR3 protein. This table has 57,000 or so distinct CDR3 sequences, about 14% appearing once. The specimen was blood, either unsorted or a sorted T cell fraction (not recorded which). The source of these receptors is a human donor who was either an allogeneic HSCT recipient or a stem cell or donor lymphocyte infusion donor (not recorded which). It is not recorded whose cells these are; they may come from a transplant donor.

In its sample, this clonotype was seen many times. The V call is TRBV27, the J call TRBJ1-1; no clear D. CDR1 MNHEY and CDR2 SMNVEV come from the germline V gene (reference sequence). This CDR3 spans 13 amino acids. Deletions cut 3 bases from V and 4 bases from J, with 9 bases between. The CDR3 here is CASSLGSGTEAFF. CDR3 nucleotide sequence: TGTGCCAGCAGTTTGGGGTCGGGCACTGAAGCTTTCTTT.

This clonotype showed up many times. The chain carries TRBV6-5 and TRBJ1-3; tentatively, D is TRBD1 (6 bases). CDR3 length: 19 residues. V shed 0 bases and J shed 0 bases, with 18 bases lying between them. The V gene's germline CDR1 is MNHEY and CDR2 SVGAGI. CDR3 protein: CASSYSVVGTIFSGNTIYF. The CDR3 nucleotides read TGTGCCAGCAGTTACTCAGTTGTAGGGACAATCTTCTCTGGAAACACCATATATTTT.

Note on this clonotype: The germline gene is not matched at one end of the junction; a read error may be the cause. This sequence joins TRBV3-1 and TRBJ2-1; D is unclear. Germline V gene lookup returns CDR1 LGHDT and CDR2 YNNKEL (reference sequence). This CDR3 has 15 residues. CDR3: CASSQAPGSHNEQFF. The CDR3, as DNA: TGTGCCAGCAGCCAAGCTCCGGGCTCCCACAATGAGCAGTTCTTC.

The V and J genes are TRBV12-3 or TRBV12-4 and TRBJ2-3; D gene ambiguous. This CDR3 spans 14 amino acids. V was pared by 3 bases and J by 0 bases, with 7 bases between. In DNA, the CDR3 is TGTGCCAGCAGTTTCATGTTAAGCACAGATACGCAGTATTTT. Translating gives CASSFMLSTDTQYF.

On this clonotype itself: The conserved final phenylalanine or tryptophan is absent from the CDR3, which likely points to a read error. The gene calls are TRBV5-1 and TRBJ2-7, with 8 positions matching TRBD1. Germline lookup yields CDR1 SGHRS and CDR2 YFSETQ. This CDR3 contains 17 residues. The V and J ends lost 0 bases and 3 bases, in that order; junction bases with no gene match: 11. The CDR3 DNA follows: TGCGCCAGCAGCTTGGAACCCACCTGGACAGGGAACTACGAGCAGTACTCC. It translates to CASSLEPTWTGNYEQYS.

This clonotype was found a few times. The chain has TRBV5-6 and TRBJ2-2, with D perhaps TRBD1 or TRBD2 (5 bases each). This CDR3 region has 18 residues. Trimming pared 0 bases from V and 3 bases from J, leaving 18 bases between. CDR1 is SGHDT, CDR2 YYEEEE, per germline. CDR3 sequence reads: CASSLAWDLTLDTGELFF. In DNA, the CDR3 is TGTGCCAGCAGCTTGGCATGGGACCTTACCTTGGACACCGGGGAGCTGTTTTTT.

A few counts support this clonotype. This CDR3 is CSARVQGTTDTQYF. The CDR3, as DNA: TGCAGTGCTAGAGTACAGGGGACGACAGATACGCAGTATTTT. J is TRBJ2-3 and V is TRBV20-1; 7 bases line up with TRBD1. V was pared by 1 base and J by 3 bases, with 4 bases of the junction left unmatched. Germline V CDR1 and CDR2: DFQATT, SNEGSKA (reference sequence). The CDR3 is made up of 14 amino acids.

This clonotype appeared a few times. This chain uses TRBV10-3 with TRBJ2-2; D not certain. This CDR3 region has 13 residues. The germline V gene encodes CDR1 ENHRY and CDR2 SYGVKD. Trimming cost V 8 bases and J 1 base, with 8 bases left between them. CDR3 nucleotide sequence: TGTGCCATCTGGAACGGGAACACCGGGGAGCTGTTTTTT. Encoded protein: CAIWNGNTGELFF.

This clonotype was found a few times. The chain recombines TRBV9 with TRBJ2-7; D is possibly TRBD1 or TRBD2 (5 bases each). Trimming shortened V by 4 bases and J by 3 bases, and 14 bases separated the two germline ends. This CDR3 region has 14 residues. The germline V gene has CDR1 SGDLS and CDR2 YYNGEE. CDR3 DNA: TGTGCCAGCAGCTCCCCGGGACGGAACTACGAGCAGTACTTC. Translating gives CASSSPGRNYEQYF.

V usage is TRBV29-1 and J usage is TRBJ2-1; D ambiguous. Germline V lookup: CDR1 SQVTM, CDR2 ANQGSEA. V was cut by 6 bases and J by 0 bases, with 9 bases left in between. The CDR3 spans 13 residues. For the CDR3, the DNA is TGCAGCGTGACACCCTTCTCCTACAATGAGCAGTTCTTC. Encoded protein: CSVTPFSYNEQFF.

This chain connects TRBV6-2 or TRBV6-3 to TRBJ2-1; D might be TRBD1 or TRBD2, each matching 5 bases. The CDR3 sequence is 19 residues long. Germline lookup yields CDR1 MNHEY and CDR2 SVGEGT. V was shortened by 0 bases and J by 1 base, with 19 bases between the two germline ends. The CDR3 region has the DNA TGTGCCAGCAGTTACTCGAAATCGGGGCAGTGGCTGTCCTACAATGAGCAGTTCTTC. Protein product: CASSYSKSGQWLSYNEQFF.

This clonotype came up many times. The rearrangement uses TRBV18 and TRBJ1-2; D is unclear. The CDR3 spans 13 residues. Germline CDR1 is KGHSH and CDR2 is LQKENI. V dropped 3 bases and J dropped 5 bases, with 10 bases sitting between them. The CDR3 sequence: CASSPATEYGYTF. CDR3 in DNA: TGTGCCAGCTCACCGGCGACGGAGTATGGCTACACCTTC.

This clonotype came up many times. This chain joins TRBV11-2 and TRBJ1-1; D is ambiguous. The germline gives CDR1 SGHAT, CDR2 FQNNGV. V was pared by 0 bases and J by 3 bases, with 17 bases between. This CDR3 has 17 amino acids. The CDR3 reads CASSLDLGKEWDTEAFF. The CDR3 nucleotides are TGTGCCAGCAGCTTAGATCTCGGGAAGGAGTGGGACACTGAAGCTTTCTTT.

This clonotype was found a few times. The rearrangement joins TRBV6-5 to TRBJ2-2; no definite D call. This CDR3 contains 14 residues. The V end lost 2 bases, the J end lost 1 base, and 5 bases lay between the germline ends. Germline lookup yields CDR1 MNHEY and CDR2 SVGAGI. The CDR3 loop is CASSYVVNTGELFF. The CDR3 coding sequence is TGTGCCAGCAGTTACGTGGTGAACACCGGGGAGCTGTTTTTT.

The rearrangement joins TRBV7-3 to TRBJ2-3, with 12 bases that match TRBD2. From germline, CDR1 is SGHTA and CDR2 FQGTGA. The CDR3 extends over 16 amino acids. The trim removed 5 bases at V and 1 base at J, leaving 4 bases unmatched. The CDR3, as DNA: TGTGCCAGCAGCCCTCGGACTAGCGGGGGCACAGATACGCAGTATTTT. Its protein is CASSPRTSGGTDTQYF.

This clonotype was observed a handful of times. The chain employs TRBV11-3 and TRBJ2-1, with D possibly matching TRBD2 (6 bases). Trimming cost V 4 bases and J 4 bases, with 14 bases left between them. The germline V gene encodes CDR1 SGHNT and CDR2 YENEEA. CDR3 length equals 15 residues. The CDR3 here is CASSSEGGSYNEQFF. The CDR3 region has the DNA TGTGCCAGCAGCTCTGAGGGAGGCAGTTACAATGAGCAGTTCTTC.

This rearrangement joins TRBV7-9 to TRBJ2-1, with 8 bases aligning to TRBD2. The V gene's germline CDR1 is SEHNR and CDR2 FQNEAQ (reference sequence). The CDR3 spans 21 residues. J gave up 7 bases and V 4 bases, and 27 bases lay outside the gene matches. The chain's CDR3 is CASSSNFPGLEGKRPLNEQFF. The CDR3 DNA reads TGTGCCAGCAGCTCAAACTTTCCGGGACTAGAGGGAAAGAGGCCCCTAAATGAGCAGTTCTTC.

This clonotype was counted a few times. The genes are TRBV27 and TRBJ1-3; tentatively, D is TRBD1 (6 bases). The V end lost 0 bases, the J end lost 4 bases, and 13 bases lay between the germline ends. This CDR3 has 16 amino acids. The germline CDR1 and CDR2 sequences are MNHEY and SMNVEV (reference sequence). CDR3 amino acids: CASSLSSQGPGNTIYF. Here the CDR3 DNA reads TGTGCCAGCAGTTTATCGAGTCAGGGGCCGGGAAACACCATATATTTT.

The gene calls are TRBV20-1 and TRBJ2-3; the match to TRBD2 covers 10 bases. Germline trimming cut 4 bases from V and 0 bases from J; bases unmatched to any gene: 13. The length of the CDR3 is 18 residues. The germline gives CDR1 DFQATT, CDR2 SNEGSKA (reference sequence). In DNA form, the CDR3 reads TGCAGTGCTACGGAGCCTACTAGCGGGGACCTAAGCACAGATACGCAGTATTTT. It codes for CSATEPTSGDLSTDTQYF.

This sequence joins TRBV18 and TRBJ2-5; D not certain. In germline, CDR1 is KGHSH, CDR2 LQKENI. CDR3 length: 12 residues. V shed 5 bases and J shed 1 base, with 5 bases lying between them. CDR3 amino acids: CASSELQETQYF. The DNA of the CDR3 is TGTGCCAGCTCAGAGCTCCAAGAGACCCAGTACTTC.

This clonotype was counted between two and nine times. The V gene is TRBV20-1, the J gene TRBJ2-7, with D perhaps TRBD2 (5 bases). V lost 3 bases and J 2 bases, leaving 11 bases between the germline ends. CDR1 DFQATT and CDR2 SNEGSKA come from the germline V gene (reference sequence). The CDR3 runs to 13 residues. CDR3 sequence: CSARGVFTYEQYF. CDR3 coding DNA: TGCAGTGCTAGGGGAGTTTTTACCTACGAGCAGTACTTC.

The J gene is TRBJ2-5, the V gene TRBV7-2; D not certain. Per the germline V gene, CDR1 is SGHTA and CDR2 is FQGNSA. The CDR3 spans 13 residues. Trimming removed 5 bases from V and 4 bases from J, with 11 bases in between. The CDR3 DNA reads as TGTGCCAGCAGCCGGCGCCCAGGAGAGACCCAGTACTTC. Residues: CASSRRPGETQYF.

This chain joins TRBV7-6 and TRBJ1-4; D gene unclear. V dropped 6 bases and J dropped 0 bases, with 14 bases sitting between them. This CDR3 comprises 16 residues. Looked up from germline, CDR1 is SGHVS and CDR2 is FNYEAQ. CDR3 loop: CASRPVPIATNEKLFF. CDR3 nucleotide sequence: TGTGCCAGCAGACCTGTACCGATCGCAACTAATGAAAAACTGTTTTTT.

As regards this clonotype: A much larger clone differs by one base, so this may be a read error. The DNA is left out, because the CDR3 cannot be placed on it with certainty; the CDR3 is given as TCRdb lists it. This CDR3 reads CAISDPSGRANYAYTF. V and J are TRBV10-3 and TRBJ1-2. The CDR3 adds up to 16 amino acids, both ends counted. From germline, CDR1 is ENHRY and CDR2 SYGVKD.

This clonotype was recorded many times. The rearrangement uses TRBV6-5 and TRBJ2-5, with D possibly being TRBD1 or TRBD2 (5 bases each). CDR1 and CDR2 from the germline V gene are MNHEY and SVGAGI. The V end lost 0 bases, the J end lost 5 bases, and 10 bases lay between the germline ends. This CDR3 has 14 amino acids. In DNA form, the CDR3 reads TGTGCCAGCAGTTACTCGAAGTGGGGGGAGACCCAGTACTTC. Protein: CASSYSKWGETQYF.

The CDR3 bases are TGCGCCAGCACCCCCGTTCCAGGGGGCTATGAAAAACTGTTTTTT. It encodes CASTPVPGGYEKLFF. V usage is TRBV4-1 and J usage is TRBJ1-4, with 8 nucleotides matching TRBD1. The CDR3 consists of 15 residues. The germline CDR1 and CDR2 sequences are MGHRA and YSYEKL. The V segment lost 7 bases and the J segment 6 bases; nucleotides outside the gene matches: 10.

This clonotype was detected a few times. The chain employs TRBV24-1 and TRBJ2-7, with a possible D match to TRBD2 (5 bases). Germline-derived CDR1 and CDR2 are KGHDR and SFDVKD. The CDR3 is made up of 14 amino acids. V gave up 0 bases and J gave up 5 bases, with 10 bases separating them. CDR3 coding DNA: TGTGCCACCAGTGATTTGCGGAATAGCGACGAGCAGTACTTC. Protein sequence: CATSDLRNSDEQYF.

The chain uses TRBV6-5 and TRBJ2-4, with TRBD2 identical over 16 bases. Germline V gene lookup returns CDR1 MNHEY and CDR2 SVGAGI. V gave up 5 bases and J gave up 1 base; unmatched junction bases: 5. This CDR3 contains 18 residues. CDR3 loop: CASSRGLAGGFAKNIQYF. The DNA of the CDR3 is TGTGCCAGCAGTCGGGGACTAGCGGGAGGGTTTGCCAAAAACATTCAGTACTTC.